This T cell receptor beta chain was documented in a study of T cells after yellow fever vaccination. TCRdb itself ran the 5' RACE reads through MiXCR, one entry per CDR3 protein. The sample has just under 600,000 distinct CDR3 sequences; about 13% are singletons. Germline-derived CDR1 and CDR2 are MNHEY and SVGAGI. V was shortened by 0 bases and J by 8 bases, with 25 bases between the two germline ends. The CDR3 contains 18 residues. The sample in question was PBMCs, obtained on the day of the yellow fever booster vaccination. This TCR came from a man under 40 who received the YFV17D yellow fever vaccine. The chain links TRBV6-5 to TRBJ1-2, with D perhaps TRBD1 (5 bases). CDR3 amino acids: CASSYSVDRFGLYGGYTF. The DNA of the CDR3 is TGTGCCAGCAGTTACTCGGTCGACAGATTTGGACTGTATGGGGGCTACACCTTC.